The rows below give T cell receptor beta chains drawn from one sample of a study of T-cell memory formation after mild COVID-19. TCRdb re-derived calls from the 5' RACE reads in MiXCR, one entry per CDR3 protein. Of around 410,000 distinct CDR3 sequences in the sample, about 25% were seen once. The material sequenced was PBMCs or a T cell subset sorted from them (not recorded which). The source is an adult woman who had mild COVID-19 (a few samples of this study predate the infection). Cell type and time point are not known. Both conserved end residues are part of each CDR3. The D gene is left open where the match is weak. The size field is filled for only some rows; it gives once, few, many or a size class.

CDR3 length	V gene	D gene	clone size	J gene	CDR3 protein	CDR3 DNA
18	TRBV24-1	-	-	TRBJ2-5	CATSDLKVYRDAKETQYF	TGTGCCACCAGTGATTTGAAGGTGTACCGGGATGCCAAAGAGACCCAGTACTTC
16	TRBV6-5	-	-	TRBJ2-3	CASSYSSLGGPDTQYF	TGTGCCAGCAGTTACTCGTCTCTAGGCGGACCAGATACGCAGTATTTT
13	TRBV19	-	few	TRBJ1-5	CASSIGEGQPQHF	TGTGCCAGTAGTATTGGGGAGGGCCAGCCCCAGCATTTT
15	TRBV11-2	TRBD2	-	TRBJ2-1	CASSPSAGVGNEQFF	TGTGCCAGCAGCCCCTCGGCGGGAGTGGGGAATGAGCAGTTCTTC
15	TRBV27	-	few	TRBJ1-1	CASSFTVSSNTEAFF	TGTGCCAGCAGTTTTACGGTCTCCTCGAACACTGAAGCTTTCTTT
12	TRBV20-1	-	-	TRBJ2-1	CSARKEGHEQFF	TGCAGTGCTAGAAAGGAGGGGCATGAGCAGTTCTTC
17	TRBV19	TRBD1	-	TRBJ1-1	CASRWAEDRGSNTEAFF	TGTGCCAGTAGATGGGCCGAGGACAGGGGTAGTAACACTGAAGCTTTCTTT
12	TRBV10-3	TRBD1	-	TRBJ1-2	CAAQDRVRGYTF	TGTGCCGCCCAGGACAGGGTGCGCGGCTACACCTTC
13	TRBV5-4	TRBD2	few	TRBJ2-1	CASSPPVTGGWFF	TGTGCCAGCAGCCCTCCTGTTACGGGAGGGTGGTTCTTC
15	TRBV7-2	TRBD1	few	TRBJ1-1	CASSLVRTGTTEAFF	TGTGCCAGCAGCTTAGTTCGGACAGGAACAACTGAAGCTTTCTTT
15	TRBV12-3/TRBV12-4	TRBD1	-	TRBJ2-1	CASSFETGWYNEQFF	TGTGCCAGCAGTTTCGAGACAGGGTGGTACAATGAGCAGTTCTTC
13	TRBV7-9	-	few	TRBJ2-7	CASNKLTSYEQYF	TGTGCCAGCAATAAGCTAACCTCCTACGAGCAGTACTTC
13	TRBV29-1	-	few	TRBJ1-1	CSVEDRGGTEAFF	TGCAGCGTTGAAGACAGGGGTGGCACTGAAGCTTTCTTT
15	TRBV5-8	-	few	TRBJ2-3	CASSFVRAGADTQYF	TGTGCCAGCAGCTTTGTCCGGGCTGGGGCAGATACGCAGTATTTT
14	TRBV5-1	TRBD1	-	TRBJ2-7	CASSFGQGGDEQYF	TGCGCCAGCAGCTTTGGACAGGGCGGAGACGAGCAGTACTTC
16	TRBV7-9	-	-	TRBJ2-3	CASSSQIRGSTDTQYF	TGTGCCAGCAGCTCCCAGATCAGGGGTAGCACAGATACGCAGTATTTT
15	TRBV7-3	TRBD2	few	TRBJ2-5	CASSLTLAGGETQYF	TGTGCCAGCAGCTTAACCCTAGCGGGGGGAGAGACCCAGTACTTC
15	TRBV5-1	TRBD2	-	TRBJ2-1	CASSPGTSLGDEQFF	TGCGCCAGCAGCCCGGGGACTAGCCTCGGGGATGAGCAGTTCTTC
13	TRBV29-1	-	-	TRBJ2-2	CSVAVRHTGELFF	TGCAGCGTCGCGGTACGTCACACCGGGGAGCTGTTTTTT
14	TRBV18	TRBD1	few	TRBJ1-1	CASSAQGDGTEAFF	TGTGCCAGCTCAGCCCAGGGGGACGGGACTGAAGCTTTCTTT
15	TRBV12-3/TRBV12-4	-	-	TRBJ2-7	CASSLPRRSTYEQYF	TGTGCCAGCAGTTTACCCCGGCGGAGTACCTACGAGCAGTACTTC
16	TRBV12-3/TRBV12-4	-	few	TRBJ1-1	CASSLGSGRLNTEAFF	TGTGCCAGCAGTTTAGGTTCCGGCAGGCTGAACACTGAAGCTTTCTTT
16	TRBV9	-	-	TRBJ2-5	CASTLGTPNNRETQYF	TGTGCCAGCACCTTAGGGACGCCAAACAACCGGGAGACCCAGTACTTC
16	TRBV5-5	TRBD1	-	TRBJ2-2	CASSLYPGQGTGELFF	TGTGCCAGCAGCTTATATCCGGGACAGGGCACCGGGGAGCTGTTTTTT
18	TRBV7-2	TRBD1	few	TRBJ2-6	CASSLTIQQGSGANVLTF	TGTGCCAGCAGCTTAACGATTCAACAGGGGAGTGGGGCCAACGTCCTGACTTTC
14	TRBV7-8	-	-	TRBJ2-5	CASRSAGGRETQYF	TGTGCCAGCCGCTCGGCTGGAGGGCGAGAGACCCAGTACTTC
14	TRBV7-2	TRBD2	few	TRBJ2-7	CASSPTSGPYEQYF	TGTGCCAGCAGCCCGACTAGCGGCCCCTACGAGCAGTACTTC
14	TRBV29-1	-	few	TRBJ1-2	CSVDGRGMDYGYTF	TGCAGCGTTGACGGGAGAGGGATGGACTATGGCTACACCTTC
14	TRBV7-8	-	once	TRBJ1-1	CASSLVYGNTEAFF	TGTGCCAGCAGCTTAGTTTATGGGAACACTGAAGCTTTCTTT
14	TRBV10-3	-	few	TRBJ2-5	CAISEYGGAETQYF	TGTGCCATCAGTGAGTACGGGGGCGCAGAGACCCAGTACTTC
13	TRBV29-1	TRBD1	-	TRBJ2-7	CSVERQGVREQYF	TGCAGCGTTGAACGACAGGGGGTACGGGAGCAGTACTTC
11	TRBV29-1	-	-	TRBJ1-2	CSVWTVKGYTF	TGCAGCGTTTGGACAGTGAAGGGCTACACCTTC
15	TRBV5-1	TRBD2	-	TRBJ2-5	CASSPKLAGQETQYF	TGCGCCAGCAGCCCCAAATTAGCGGGGCAAGAGACCCAGTACTTC
15	TRBV15	-	-	TRBJ2-1	CATSRDGDAYNEQFF	TGTGCCACCAGCAGAGATGGGGACGCGTACAATGAGCAGTTCTTC
15	TRBV7-3	TRBD2	few	TRBJ2-1	CASSQGTSGRNEQFF	TGTGCCAGCAGCCAGGGGACTAGCGGGAGGAATGAGCAGTTCTTC
14	TRBV7-2	-	-	TRBJ2-5	CASSLGPIQETQYF	TGTGCCAGCAGCTTAGGGCCGATACAAGAGACCCAGTACTTC
13	TRBV29-1	-	few	TRBJ1-2	CSVGPGGRGGYTF	TGCAGCGTTGGGCCGGGGGGCAGAGGTGGCTACACCTTC
13	TRBV20-1	-	few	TRBJ2-7	CSAAAGTSYEQYF	TGCAGTGCCGCGGCCGGGACTTCCTACGAGCAGTACTTC
13	TRBV27	-	-	TRBJ2-5	CASSFADTGTQYF	TGTGCCAGCAGTTTCGCGGACACGGGAACCCAGTACTTC
14	TRBV5-6	-	few	TRBJ2-2	CASSLGTLGGELFF	TGTGCCAGCAGCTTAGGGACTCTGGGCGGGGAGCTGTTTTTT
18	TRBV4-2	TRBD1	-	TRBJ1-6	CASSQELNRDRVNSPLHF	TGTGCCAGCAGCCAAGAGCTGAACCGGGACAGGGTTAATTCACCCCTCCACTTT
13	TRBV20-1	TRBD2	-	TRBJ2-7	CSAPLAGAYEQYF	TGCAGTGCACCGCTAGCGGGAGCCTACGAGCAGTACTTC
15	TRBV12-5	-	-	TRBJ1-1	CASAAHGGPLTEAFF	TGTGCTAGTGCCGCCCACGGGGGGCCTCTGACTGAAGCTTTCTTT
15	TRBV5-1	TRBD2	few	TRBJ2-1	CASRTSESSYNEQFF	TGCGCCAGCAGAACTAGCGAAAGCTCCTACAATGAGCAGTTCTTC